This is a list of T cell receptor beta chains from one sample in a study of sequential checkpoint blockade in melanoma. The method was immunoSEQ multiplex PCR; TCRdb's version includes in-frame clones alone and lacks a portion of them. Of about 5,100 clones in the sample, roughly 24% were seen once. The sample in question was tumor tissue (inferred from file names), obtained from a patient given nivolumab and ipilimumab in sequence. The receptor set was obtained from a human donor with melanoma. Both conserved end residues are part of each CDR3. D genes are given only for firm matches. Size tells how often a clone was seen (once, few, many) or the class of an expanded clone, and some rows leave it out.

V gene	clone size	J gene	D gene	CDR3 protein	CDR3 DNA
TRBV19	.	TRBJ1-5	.	CASRGNSNQPQHF	TGTGCTAGTAGGGGCAATAGCAATCAGCCCCAGCATTTT
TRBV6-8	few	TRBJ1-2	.	CASGGGGDSYGYTF	TGTGCCAGCGGCGGGGGGGGCGATTCCTATGGCTACACCTTC
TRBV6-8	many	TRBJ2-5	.	CASSYSNVRETQYF	TGTGCCAGCAGTTACTCGAATGTTAGGGAGACCCAGTACTTC
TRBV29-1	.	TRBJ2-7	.	CSVGRTGSYEQYF	TGCAGCGTCGGCCGAACAGGGTCCTACGAGCAGTACTTC
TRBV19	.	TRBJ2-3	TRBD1	CASRRTGTGETDTQYF	TGTGCCAGTAGGAGGACCGGGACAGGGGAGACAGATACGCAGTATTTT
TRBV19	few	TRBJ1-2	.	CASTRGNYGYTF	TGTGCCAGTACCAGGGGAAACTATGGCTACACCTTC
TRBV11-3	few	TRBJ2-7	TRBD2	CASSFTSGRVVSSYEQYF	TGTGCCAGCAGCTTCACTAGCGGGAGGGTTGTCAGCTCCTACGAGCAGTACTTC
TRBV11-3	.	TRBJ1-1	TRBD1	CASSFETGTGAEAFF	TGTGCCAGCAGCTTTGAGACAGGGACAGGGGCTGAAGCTTTCTTT
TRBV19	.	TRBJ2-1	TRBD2	CASSSGLAGVNEQFF	TGTGCCAGTAGTTCGGGACTAGCGGGAGTCAATGAGCAGTTCTTC
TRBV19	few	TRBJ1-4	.	CASSMGLGGEKLFF	TGTGCCAGTAGTATGGGGCTGGGGGGTGAAAAACTGTTTTTT
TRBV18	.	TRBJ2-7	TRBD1	CASSLGQPYEQYF	TGTGCCAGCTCACTGGGACAGCCCTACGAGCAGTACTTC